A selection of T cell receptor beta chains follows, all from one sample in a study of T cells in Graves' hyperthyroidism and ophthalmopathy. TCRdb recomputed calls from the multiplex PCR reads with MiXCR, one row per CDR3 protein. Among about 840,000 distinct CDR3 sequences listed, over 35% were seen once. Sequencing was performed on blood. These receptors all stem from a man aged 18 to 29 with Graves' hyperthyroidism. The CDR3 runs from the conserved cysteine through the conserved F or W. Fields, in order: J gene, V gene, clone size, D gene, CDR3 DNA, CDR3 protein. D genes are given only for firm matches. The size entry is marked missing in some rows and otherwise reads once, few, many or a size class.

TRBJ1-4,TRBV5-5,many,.,TGTGCCAGCAGCTTACGGTTGAATGAAAAACTGTTTTTT,CASSLRLNEKLFF
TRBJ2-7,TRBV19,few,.,TGTGCCAGTAGTATAGAAGCCAGCTCCTACGAGCAGTACTTC,CASSIEASSYEQYF
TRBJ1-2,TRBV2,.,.,TGTGCCAGCTCACCGGGCCAGGGCGCCCCCTCTAACTATGGCTACACCTTC,CASSPGQGAPSNYGYTF
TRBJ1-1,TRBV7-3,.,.,TGTGCCAGCAGCCCAACAGCAGCCACTGAAGCTTTCTTT,CASSPTAATEAFF
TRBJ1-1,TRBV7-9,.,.,TGTGCCAGCCACGAGGGGGGTATGAACACTGAAGCTTTCTTT,CASHEGGMNTEAFF
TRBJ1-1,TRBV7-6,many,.,TGTGCCAGCAGCCCCGAAGTCCCTGAAGCTTTCTTT,CASSPEVPEAFF
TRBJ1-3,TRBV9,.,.,TGTGCCAGCGGGGACGGGCTCTCTGGAAACACCATATATTTT,CASGDGLSGNTIYF
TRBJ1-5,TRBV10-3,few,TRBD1,TGTGCCACCACGCTGGACAGGGGGAGCCAAGAGACCCAGCATTTT,CATTLDRGSQETQHF
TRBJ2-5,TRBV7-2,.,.,TGTGCCAGCAGCACACAGGGTCACGAAGAGACCCAGTACTTC,CASSTQGHEETQYF
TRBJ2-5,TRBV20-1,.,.,TGCAGTGCTAGATCGGGGGCCTGGGAGACCCAGTACTTC,CSARSGAWETQYF
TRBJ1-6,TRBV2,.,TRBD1,TGTGCCAGCGCAGGACAGGGGGCAAATTCACCCCTCCACTTT,CASAGQGANSPLHF
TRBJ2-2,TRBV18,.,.,TGTGCCAGCTCACTGGTGGTCCAGGGAAACACCGGGGAGCTGTTTTTT,CASSLVVQGNTGELFF
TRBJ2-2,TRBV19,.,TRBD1,TGTGCCAGTAGCAGAGACAGGGCCGTGCGAGGGTACACCGGGGAGCTGTTTTTT,CASSRDRAVRGYTGELFF
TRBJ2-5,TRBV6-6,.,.,TGTGCCAGCAGTTTATGGGGGGCATGGACCCAGTACTTC,CASSLWGAWTQYF
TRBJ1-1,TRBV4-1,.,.,TGCGCCAGCAGCCAAGCCGGGGGCCTCACTGAAGCTTTCTTT,CASSQAGGLTEAFF
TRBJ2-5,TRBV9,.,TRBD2,TGTGCCAGCAGCGTAAAAGTCGGGTCTAGCGGAGATAACCCCCAAGAGACCCAGTACTTC,CASSVKVGSSGDNPQETQYF
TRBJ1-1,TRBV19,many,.,TGTGCCAGTAGTATCCAACAGGGTGACACTGAAGCTTTCTTT,CASSIQQGDTEAFF
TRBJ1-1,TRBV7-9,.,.,TGTGCCAGCAGCCCCTGGGACACGAGGAACACTGAAGCTTTCTTT,CASSPWDTRNTEAFF
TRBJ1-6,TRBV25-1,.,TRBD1,TGTGCCAGCAGTTCGCTCCGGGACAGCCTCAATTCACCCCTCCACTTT,CASSSLRDSLNSPLHF
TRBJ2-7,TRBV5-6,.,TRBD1,TGTGCCAGCAGCTTGGAGGGACAGGGATCCCACGAGCAGTACTTC,CASSLEGQGSHEQYF
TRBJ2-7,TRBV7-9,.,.,TGTGCCAGCAGCTACGATACTAGACGCGACGAGCAGTACTTC,CASSYDTRRDEQYF
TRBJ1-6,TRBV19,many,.,TGTGCCAGTAACGAGGGGCCCGGGACCTACGCACCCCTCCACTTT,CASNEGPGTYAPLHF
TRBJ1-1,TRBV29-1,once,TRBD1,TGCAGCTCAAGGGACAGAATGAACACTGAAGCTTTCTTT,CSSRDRMNTEAFF
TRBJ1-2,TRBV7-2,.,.,TGTGCCAGCAGCCCGGGGGTTTCTAACTATGGCTACACCTTC,CASSPGVSNYGYTF
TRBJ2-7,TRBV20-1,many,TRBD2,TGCAGTGCCACCAGGACTAGCGCCGAGCAGTACTTC,CSATRTSAEQYF
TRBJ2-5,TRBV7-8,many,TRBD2,TGTGCCAGCAGAACCGGGGGGAGGGAGACCCAGTACTTC,CASRTGGRETQYF
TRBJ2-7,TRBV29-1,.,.,TGCAGCGTTGTCGAGCAGGAAGGCTACGAGCAGTACTTC,CSVVEQEGYEQYF
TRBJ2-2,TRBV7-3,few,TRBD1,TGTGCCAGCAGCTTCTCAGGGGGCGCGAACGGGGAGCTGTTTTTT,CASSFSGGANGELFF
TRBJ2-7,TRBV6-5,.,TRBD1,TGTGCCAGCAGTTACTCGGGGGACAGGGTCTACGAGCAGTACTTC,CASSYSGDRVYEQYF
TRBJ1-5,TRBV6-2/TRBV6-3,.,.,TGTGCCAGCAGTGGGGAGGGATTGAATCAGCCCCAGCATTTT,CASSGEGLNQPQHF
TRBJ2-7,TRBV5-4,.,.,TGTGCCAGCAGCCAAGGAGGGGCCCGGAGGGATCGGGAGCAGTACTTC,CASSQGGARRDREQYF
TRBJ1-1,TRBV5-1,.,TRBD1,TGCGCCAGCAGCTTGGAAGCCCCGATGGGGACAGTTGAAGCTTTCTTT,CASSLEAPMGTVEAFF
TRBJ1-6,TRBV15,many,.,TGTGCCACCAGCAAAAGGGACCGCAATTCACCCCTCCACTTT,CATSKRDRNSPLHF
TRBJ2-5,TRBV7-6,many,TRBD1,TGTGCCAGCAGCTCGAACCGGGACAGGGGGTACCAAGAGACCCAGTACTTC,CASSSNRDRGYQETQYF
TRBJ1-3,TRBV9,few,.,TGTGCCAGCAGCGTTGGATCAGTCGATACCAATGGAAACACCATATATTTT,CASSVGSVDTNGNTIYF
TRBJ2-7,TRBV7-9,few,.,TGTGCCAGCAGCTTCCGACAGGAGTCCTACGAGCAGTACTTC,CASSFRQESYEQYF
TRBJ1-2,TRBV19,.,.,TGTGCCAGTTCGGGCTCAATCTATGGCTACACCTTC,CASSGSIYGYTF